This record covers a single T cell receptor beta chain. Its matching antigen is unknown. The record originates from a study of cytomegalovirus exposure and HLA in healthy donors. Per germline, CDR1 SGHNT and CDR2 YENEEA. V lost 5 bases, J lost 5 bases, and 8 bases stayed unmatched. The CDR3 has 14 amino acids. PCR used 60 Vbeta primers and 13 Jbeta primers. TCRdb's copy holds only in-frame clones and misses some; the assay was immunoSEQ multiplex PCR. The sample has roughly 120,000 clones, 82% seen once. Donors showed nominal health when sampled, although they likely had unrecorded immune exposures. Study-wide results and limits: The classifier reportedly diagnosed cytomegalovirus status with high specificity and sensitivity. An assumption of roughly uniform sequencing depth across donors underlay the presence/absence analyses. Rarity characterized most TCR sequences, yet some public TCRs appeared in many donors.

This TCR came from a young woman in good health and CMV-seronegative. The sample was PBMCs. This chain joins TRBV11-3 and TRBJ2-7; 8 nucleotides line up with TRBD1. CDR3 protein: CASSGRTGPNEQYF. The CDR3 region has the DNA TGTGCCAGCAGCGGAAGGACAGGGCCAAACGAGCAGTACTTC.